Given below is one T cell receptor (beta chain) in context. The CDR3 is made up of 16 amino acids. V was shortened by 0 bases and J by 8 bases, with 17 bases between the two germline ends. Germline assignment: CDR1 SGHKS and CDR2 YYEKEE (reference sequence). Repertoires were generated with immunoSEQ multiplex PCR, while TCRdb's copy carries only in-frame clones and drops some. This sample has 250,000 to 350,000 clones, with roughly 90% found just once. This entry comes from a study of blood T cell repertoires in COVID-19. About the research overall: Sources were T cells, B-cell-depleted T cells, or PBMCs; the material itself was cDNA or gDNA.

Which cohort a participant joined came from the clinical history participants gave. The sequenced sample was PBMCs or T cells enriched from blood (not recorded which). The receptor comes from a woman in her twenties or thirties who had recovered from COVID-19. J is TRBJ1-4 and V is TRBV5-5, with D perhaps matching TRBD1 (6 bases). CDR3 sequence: CASSLEGGDLGEKLFF. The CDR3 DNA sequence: TGTGCCAGCAGCTTGGAGGGGGGGGACCTTGGCGAAAAACTGTTTTTT.